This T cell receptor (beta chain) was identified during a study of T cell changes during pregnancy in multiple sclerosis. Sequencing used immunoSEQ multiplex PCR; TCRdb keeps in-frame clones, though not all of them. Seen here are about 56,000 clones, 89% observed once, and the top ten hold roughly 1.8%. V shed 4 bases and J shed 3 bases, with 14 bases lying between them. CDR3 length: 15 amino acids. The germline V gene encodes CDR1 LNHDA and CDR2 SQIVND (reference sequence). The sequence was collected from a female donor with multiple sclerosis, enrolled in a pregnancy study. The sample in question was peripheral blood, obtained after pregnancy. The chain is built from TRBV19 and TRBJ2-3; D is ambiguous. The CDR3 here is CASSTTEPRTDTQYF. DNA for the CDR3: TGTGCCAGTAGTACCACGGAGCCGAGGACAGATACGCAGTATTTT. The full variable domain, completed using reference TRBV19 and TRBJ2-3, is DGGITQSPKYLFRKEGQNVTLSCEQNLNHDAMYWYRQDPGQGLRLIYYSQIVNDFQKGDIAEGYSVSREKKESFPLTVTSAQKNPTAFYLCASSTTEPRTDTQYFGPGTRLTVL.